This entry is about one T cell receptor (beta chain). Trimming at V came to 5 bases and at J to 0 bases, leaving 7 bases not matched to a gene. The CDR3 has 15 amino acids. CDR1 and CDR2 from the germline V gene are SGHTA and FQGTGA. The sample is drawn from a study of follicular helper T cells after annual influenza vaccination. The protocol was immunoSEQ multiplex PCR, while the TCRdb copy is restricted to in-frame clones and leaves out a portion. The table has some 4,000 clones, around 80% seen once. Time point meaning: 2015-2016 season, 7 days after influenza vaccination. The chain combines TRBV7-3 with TRBJ2-7, with 7 nucleotides matching TRBD2. Specimen: CXCR5+ CD38- circulating T follicular helper cells from blood, collected 7 days after influenza vaccination. Subset denoted: circulating Tfh, non-naive CD4+CXCR5+PD-1+ (ICOS+CD38+ or ICOS-CD38-). The origin of this receptor is an adult who received the influenza vaccine. The CDR3 region is CASSVQAGFSYEQYF. The CDR3 DNA reads TGTGCCAGCAGCGTACAAGCGGGGTTCTCCTACGAGCAGTACTTC.